This is a list of T cell receptor beta chains from one sample in a study of blood T cells in healthy people across ages. TCRdb reanalysed the 5' RACE reads using MiXCR and keeps one entry per CDR3 protein. Seen here are roughly 1,500,000 distinct CDR3 sequences, 40% to 50% observed once, and the top ten hold 7% to 9%. Sequencing was done on a sample of blood. These TCRs come from a young woman in good health. CDR3s include the opening cysteine and the closing phenylalanine or tryptophan. Each record gives: D gene, J gene, clone size, V gene, CDR3 protein, CDR3 DNA. D genes are given only for firm matches. Size is stated for part of the rows, as once, few or many counts, or as a class when the clone is expanded.

D: TRBD2
J: TRBJ2-3
size: .
V: TRBV7-2
CDR3: CASSLRGLAGGSTDTQYF
DNA: TGTGCCAGCAGCTTAAGGGGACTAGCGGGGGGAAGCACAGATACGCAGTATTTT

D: TRBD2
J: TRBJ2-5
size: .
V: TRBV4-2
CDR3: CASSQMGTTKTQYF
DNA: TGTGCCAGCAGCCAGATGGGGACTACAAAGACCCAGTACTTC

D: .
J: TRBJ2-7
size: .
V: TRBV10-3
CDR3: CAIRGDGQAYEQYF
DNA: TGTGCCATCAGGGGGGACGGTCAAGCCTACGAGCAGTACTTC

D: .
J: TRBJ2-3
size: .
V: TRBV15
CDR3: CATSRSHAVDTQYF
DNA: TGTGCCACCAGCAGATCCCATGCAGTAGATACGCAGTATTTT

D: TRBD2
J: TRBJ2-7
size: many
V: TRBV7-2
CDR3: CASSPPAWLAGTYEQYF
DNA: TGTGCCAGCAGCCCCCCGGCCTGGCTAGCGGGAACCTACGAGCAGTACTTC

D: .
J: TRBJ1-6
size: once
V: TRBV6-1
CDR3: CASSANSYLSSYNSPLHF
DNA: TGTGCCAGCAGTGCAAACAGCTATTTGAGCTCCTATAATTCACCCCTCCACTTT

D: .
J: TRBJ1-2
size: .
V: TRBV5-1
CDR3: CASSWAENYGYTF
DNA: TGCGCCAGCAGCTGGGCGGAAAACTATGGCTACACCTTC

D: .
J: TRBJ2-5
size: .
V: TRBV7-6
CDR3: CASSLAVLPGNEQYF
DNA: TGTGCCAGCAGCTTAGCGGTCCTCCCTGGCAATGAGCAGTACTTC

D: TRBD1
J: TRBJ1-4
size: few
V: TRBV12-3/TRBV12-4
CDR3: CASSFDRVGEKLFF
DNA: TGTGCCAGCAGTTTCGACAGGGTGGGGGAAAAACTGTTTTTT

D: .
J: TRBJ1-1
size: .
V: TRBV3-1
CDR3: CASSQEDRLYTEAFF
DNA: TGTGCCAGCAGCCAAGAGGACCGTTTGTACACTGAAGCTTTCTTT

D: TRBD2
J: TRBJ2-5
size: few
V: TRBV28
CDR3: CASSFAVEGLAADHRETQYF
DNA: TGTGCCAGCAGTTTCGCAGTCGAGGGACTAGCAGCCGACCATCGAGAGACCCAGTACTTC

D: .
J: TRBJ2-3
size: few
V: TRBV15
CDR3: CATSSLTGPSVSDTQYF
DNA: TGTGCCACCAGCTCGCTGACGGGTCCCTCCGTCTCAGATACGCAGTATTTT

D: .
J: TRBJ2-3
size: .
V: TRBV20-1
CDR3: CSARTQFARHTDTQYF
DNA: TGCAGTGCTAGAACTCAGTTTGCCCGGCACACAGATACGCAGTATTTT

D: .
J: TRBJ1-1
size: .
V: TRBV3-1
CDR3: CASSQVEREAFF
DNA: TGTGCCAGCAGCCAAGTTGAAAGGGAAGCTTTCTTT

D: TRBD1
J: TRBJ2-7
size: many
V: TRBV10-3
CDR3: CATCSGTGYEQYF
DNA: TGTGCCACCTGTTCCGGGACAGGGTACGAGCAGTACTTC

D: .
J: TRBJ1-2
size: .
V: TRBV29-1
CDR3: CSVGPAGAVGYGYTF
DNA: TGCAGCGTGGGGCCCGCGGGGGCGGTTGGATATGGCTACACCTTC

D: .
J: TRBJ2-7
size: once
V: TRBV20-1
CDR3: CSAPGADRPYEQYF
DNA: TGCAGTGCTCCGGGCGCCGATCGACCCTACGAGCAGTACTTC

D: .
J: TRBJ2-5
size: .
V: TRBV21-1
CDR3: CASRTGEQYF
DNA: TGTGCCAGCAGGACAGGGGAGCAGTACTTC

D: TRBD2
J: TRBJ2-7
size: few
V: TRBV7-9
CDR3: CASSLGLAGGPVPYEQYF
DNA: TGTGCCAGCAGCTTAGGACTAGCGGGAGGGCCGGTACCCTACGAGCAGTACTTC

D: TRBD1
J: TRBJ1-6
size: .
V: TRBV20-1
CDR3: CSARWAGQYNSPLHF
DNA: TGCAGTGCTAGGTGGGCGGGACAGTATAATTCACCCCTCCACTTT

D: TRBD2
J: TRBJ2-5
size: .
V: TRBV7-9
CDR3: CASVSGRGEETQYF
DNA: TGTGCCAGCGTTTCAGGCCGGGGGGAAGAGACCCAGTACTTC

D: .
J: TRBJ1-1
size: .
V: TRBV4-1
CDR3: CASSQGAGANTEAFF
DNA: TGCGCCAGCAGCCAAGGGGCAGGGGCGAACACTGAAGCTTTCTTT

D: .
J: TRBJ1-1
size: .
V: TRBV4-1
CDR3: CASSQDWTENTEAFF
DNA: TGCGCCAGCAGCCAAGACTGGACAGAGAACACTGAAGCTTTCTTT

D: .
J: TRBJ2-5
size: once
V: TRBV3-1
CDR3: CASSPLQGSTETQYF
DNA: TGTGCCAGCAGCCCCCTCCAAGGTAGTACGGAGACCCAGTACTTC

D: TRBD1
J: TRBJ2-3
size: .
V: TRBV6-6
CDR3: CASSEQGQGITDTQYF
DNA: TGTGCCAGCAGTGAGCAGGGACAGGGAATCACAGATACGCAGTATTTT

D: .
J: TRBJ2-5
size: .
V: TRBV28
CDR3: CASSSAAGVKTQYF
DNA: TGTGCCAGCAGTTCTGCGGCAGGGGTGAAGACCCAGTACTTC